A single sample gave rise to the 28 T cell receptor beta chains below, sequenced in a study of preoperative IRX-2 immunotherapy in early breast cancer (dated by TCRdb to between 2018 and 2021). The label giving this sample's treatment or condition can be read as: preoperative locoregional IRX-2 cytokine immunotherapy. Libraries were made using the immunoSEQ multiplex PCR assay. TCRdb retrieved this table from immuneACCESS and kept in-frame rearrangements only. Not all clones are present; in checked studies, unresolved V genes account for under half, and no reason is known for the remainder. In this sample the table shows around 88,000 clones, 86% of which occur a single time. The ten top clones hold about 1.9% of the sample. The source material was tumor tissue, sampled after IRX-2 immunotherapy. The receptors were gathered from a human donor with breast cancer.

The DNA for the CDR3 is TGCACCAGCAGCCAAGGTGGGAATAACTATGGCTACACCTTC. Protein: CTSSQGGNNYGYTF. V and J are TRBV1 and TRBJ1-2. TRBV1 is listed as a pseudogene. The CDR3 has 14 residues.

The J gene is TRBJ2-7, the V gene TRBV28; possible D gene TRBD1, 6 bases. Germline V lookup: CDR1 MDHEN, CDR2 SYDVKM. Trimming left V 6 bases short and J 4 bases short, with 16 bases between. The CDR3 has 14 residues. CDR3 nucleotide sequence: TGTGCCAGCAGACTAACTGGACAGACTTACGAGCAGTACTTC. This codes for CASRLTGQTYEQYF.

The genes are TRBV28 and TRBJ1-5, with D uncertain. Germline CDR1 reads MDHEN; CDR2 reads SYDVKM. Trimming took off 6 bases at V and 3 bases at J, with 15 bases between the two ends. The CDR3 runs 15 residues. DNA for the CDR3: TGTGCCAGCAGCGCGGGGAAAGTTAACAATCAGCCCCAGCATTTT. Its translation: CASSAGKVNNQPQHF.

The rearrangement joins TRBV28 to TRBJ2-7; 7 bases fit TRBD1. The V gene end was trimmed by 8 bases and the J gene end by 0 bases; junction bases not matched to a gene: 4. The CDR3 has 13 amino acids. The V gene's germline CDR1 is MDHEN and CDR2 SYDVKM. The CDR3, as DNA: TGTGCCAGCGGGACAGTCTACTCCTACGAGCAGTACTTC. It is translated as CASGTVYSYEQYF. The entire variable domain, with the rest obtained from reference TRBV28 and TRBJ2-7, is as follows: DVKVTQSSRYLVKRTGEKVFLECVQDMDHENMFWYRQDPGLGLRLIYFSYDVKMKEKGDIPEGYSVSREKKERFSLILESASTNQTSMYLCASGTVYSYEQYFGPGTRLTVT.

The DNA of the CDR3 is TGTGCCAGCAGCCGAACAGGGGTCCGGGATCAGCCCCAGCATTTT. It specifies CASSRTGVRDQPQHF. The chain links TRBV6-8 to TRBJ1-5; 7 bases match TRBD1. With 6 bases clipped from V and 5 bases from J, the junction kept 10 bases outside the gene matches. The germline V gene encodes CDR1 MNHGY and CDR2 SAAAGT. This CDR3 comprises 15 residues.

The CDR3 is CASSVSSYNSPLHF. The CDR3 coding sequence is TGTGCCAGCAGCGTAAGCTCCTATAATTCACCCCTCCACTTT. The rearrangement links TRBV7-5 to TRBJ1-6. TRBV7-5 is termed a pseudogene. This CDR3 has 14 residues.

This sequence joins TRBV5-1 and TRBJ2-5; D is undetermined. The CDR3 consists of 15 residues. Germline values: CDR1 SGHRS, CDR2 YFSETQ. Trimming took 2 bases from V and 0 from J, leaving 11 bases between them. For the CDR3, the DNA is TGCGCCAGCAGCTTTACCGGACGGAACCAAGAGACCCAGTACTTC. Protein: CASSFTGRNQETQYF.

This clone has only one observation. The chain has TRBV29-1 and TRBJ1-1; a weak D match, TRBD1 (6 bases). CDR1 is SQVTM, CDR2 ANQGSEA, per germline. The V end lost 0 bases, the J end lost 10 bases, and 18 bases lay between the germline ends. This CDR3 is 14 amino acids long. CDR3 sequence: CSVEDLGGGMGAFF. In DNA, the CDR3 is TGCAGCGTTGAAGATTTGGGGGGCGGAATGGGAGCTTTCTTT. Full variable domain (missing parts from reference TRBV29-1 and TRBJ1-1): SAVISQKPSRDICQRGTSLTIQCQVDSQVTMMFWYRQQPGQSLTLIATANQGSEATYESGFVIDKFPISRPNLTFSTLTVSNMSPEDSSIYLCSVEDLGGGMGAFFGQGTRLTVV.

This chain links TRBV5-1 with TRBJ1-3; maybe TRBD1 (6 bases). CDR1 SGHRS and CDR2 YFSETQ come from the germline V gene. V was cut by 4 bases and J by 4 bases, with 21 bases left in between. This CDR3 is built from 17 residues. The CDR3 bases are TGCGCCAGCAGCCCCGGCGGGGGGCAGGGATACGGAAACACCATATATTTT. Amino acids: CASSPGGGQGYGNTIYF.

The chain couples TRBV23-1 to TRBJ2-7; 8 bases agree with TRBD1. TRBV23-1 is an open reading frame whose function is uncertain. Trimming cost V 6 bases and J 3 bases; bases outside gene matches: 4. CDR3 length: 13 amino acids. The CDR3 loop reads CASSQGQGYEQYF. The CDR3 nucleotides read TGCGCCAGCAGCCAAGGACAGGGCTACGAGCAGTACTTC.

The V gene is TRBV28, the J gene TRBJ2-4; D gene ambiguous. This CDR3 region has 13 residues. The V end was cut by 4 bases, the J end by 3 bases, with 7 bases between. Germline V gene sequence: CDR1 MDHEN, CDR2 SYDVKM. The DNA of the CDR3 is TGTGCCAGCAGTTCCCGTAGCAAAAACATTCAGTACTTC. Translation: CASSSRSKNIQYF.

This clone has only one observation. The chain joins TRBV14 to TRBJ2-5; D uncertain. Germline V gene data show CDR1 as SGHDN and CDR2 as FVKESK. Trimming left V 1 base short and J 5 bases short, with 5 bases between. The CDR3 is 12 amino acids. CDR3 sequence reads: CASSQVGETQYF. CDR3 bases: TGTGCCAGCAGCCAAGTCGGGGAGACCCAGTACTTC.

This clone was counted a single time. CDR3 in amino acids: CASRLGQGNNQPQHF. The CDR3 DNA sequence: TGTGCCAGCAGATTGGGACAGGGAAACAATCAGCCCCAGCATTTT. This sequence joins TRBV2 and TRBJ1-5; the match to TRBD1 covers 9 bases. The CDR3 extends over 15 amino acids. In germline, CDR1 is SNHLY, CDR2 FYNNEI. After removal of 6 bases from V and 3 bases from J, the junction contained 6 bases not matched to a gene. Full variable domain (remainder filled in from reference TRBV2 and TRBJ1-5): EPEVTQTPSHQVTQMGQEVILRCVPISNHLYFYWYRQILGQKVEFLVSFYNNEISEKSEIFDDQFSVERPDGSNFTLKIRSTKLEDSAMYFCASRLGQGNNQPQHFGDGTRLSIL.

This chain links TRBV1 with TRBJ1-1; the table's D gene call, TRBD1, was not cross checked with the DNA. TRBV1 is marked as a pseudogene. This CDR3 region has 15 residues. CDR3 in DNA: TGCGCCAGCAGCCAAGATCCAGGGATGAACACTGAAGCTTTCTTT. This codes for CASSQDPGMNTEAFF.

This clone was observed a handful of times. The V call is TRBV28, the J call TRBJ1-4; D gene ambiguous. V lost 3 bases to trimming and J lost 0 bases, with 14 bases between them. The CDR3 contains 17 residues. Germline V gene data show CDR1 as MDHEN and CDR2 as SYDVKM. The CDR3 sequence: CASSFYGEVATNEKLFF. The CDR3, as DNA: TGTGCCAGCAGTTTTTATGGGGAAGTTGCAACTAATGAAAAACTGTTTTTT.

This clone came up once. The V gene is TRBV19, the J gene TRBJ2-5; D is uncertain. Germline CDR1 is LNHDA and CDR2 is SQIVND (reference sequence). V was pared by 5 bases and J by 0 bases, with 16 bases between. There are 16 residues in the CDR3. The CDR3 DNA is TGTGCCAGTAGTCCACGTAAGGGTCCTTACCAAGAGACCCAGTACTTC. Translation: CASSPRKGPYQETQYF. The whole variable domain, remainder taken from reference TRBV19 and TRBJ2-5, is DGGITQSPKYLFRKEGQNVTLSCEQNLNHDAMYWYRQDPGQGLRLIYYSQIVNDFQKGDIAEGYSVSREKKESFPLTVTSAQKNPTAFYLCASSPRKGPYQETQYFGPGTRLLVL.

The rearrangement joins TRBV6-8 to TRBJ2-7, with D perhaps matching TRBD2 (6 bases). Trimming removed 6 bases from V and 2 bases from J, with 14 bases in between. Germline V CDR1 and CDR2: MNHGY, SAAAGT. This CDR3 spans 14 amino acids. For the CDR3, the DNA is TGTGCCAGCAGGGAGGGCAGGGCTCCCTACGAGCAGTACTTC. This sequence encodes CASREGRAPYEQYF.

The CDR3 coding sequence is TGTGCCTGGAAGGGGGGTAGCGGAAGATCCTACAATGAGCAGTTCTTC. Protein: CAWKGGSGRSYNEQFF. The chain uses TRBV30 and TRBJ2-1; D possibly uses TRBD1 or TRBD2 (6 bases each). With 4 bases removed from V and 1 base from J, the gap between germline ends came to 17 bases. The CDR3 loop spans 16 amino acids. Germline V gives CDR1 GTSNPN, CDR2 SVGIG (reference sequence).

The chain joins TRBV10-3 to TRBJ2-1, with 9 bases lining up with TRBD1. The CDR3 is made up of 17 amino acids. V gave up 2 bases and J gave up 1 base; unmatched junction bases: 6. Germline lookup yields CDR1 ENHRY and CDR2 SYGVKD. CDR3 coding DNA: TGTGCCATCAGTGAGGCCCTGACAGGGGGGTCCTACAATGAGCAGTTCTTC. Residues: CAISEALTGGSYNEQFF.

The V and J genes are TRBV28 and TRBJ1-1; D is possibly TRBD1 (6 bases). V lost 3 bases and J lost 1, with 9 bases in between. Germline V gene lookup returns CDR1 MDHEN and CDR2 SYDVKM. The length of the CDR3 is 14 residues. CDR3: CASSFTGTNTEAFF. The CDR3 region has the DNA TGTGCCAGCAGTTTCACAGGGACGAACACTGAAGCTTTCTTT.

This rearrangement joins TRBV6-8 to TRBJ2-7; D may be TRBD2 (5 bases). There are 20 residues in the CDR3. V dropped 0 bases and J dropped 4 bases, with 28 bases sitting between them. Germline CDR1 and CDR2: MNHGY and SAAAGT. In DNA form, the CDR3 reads TGTGCCAGCAGTTACTCGATGCGGTTGGCGGATTCCGTCGACTATTACGAGCAGTACTTC. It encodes CASSYSMRLADSVDYYEQYF.

CDR3 protein: CASSKGQIYGYTF. CDR3 in DNA: TGTGCCAGCAGCAAGGGGCAGATCTATGGCTACACCTTC. V gene TRBV14 combines with J gene TRBJ1-2; tentatively, D is TRBD1 (5 bases). Trimming removed 5 bases from V and 4 bases from J, with 11 bases in between. This CDR3 has 13 residues. Germline CDR1 and CDR2: SGHDN and FVKESK.

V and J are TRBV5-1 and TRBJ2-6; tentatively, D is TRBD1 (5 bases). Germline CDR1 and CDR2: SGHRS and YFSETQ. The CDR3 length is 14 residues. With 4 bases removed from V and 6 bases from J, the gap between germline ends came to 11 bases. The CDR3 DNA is TGCGCCAGCAGCCCAGGGTCAGCGGCCAACGTCCTGACTTTC. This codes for CASSPGSAANVLTF.

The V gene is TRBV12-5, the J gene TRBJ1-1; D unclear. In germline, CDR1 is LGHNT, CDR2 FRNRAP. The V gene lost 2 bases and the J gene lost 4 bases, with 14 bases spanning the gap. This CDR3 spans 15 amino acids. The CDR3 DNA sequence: TGTGCTAGTGGTTTGTCGGACCCGCGGGGCACTGAAGCTTTCTTT. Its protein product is CASGLSDPRGTEAFF.

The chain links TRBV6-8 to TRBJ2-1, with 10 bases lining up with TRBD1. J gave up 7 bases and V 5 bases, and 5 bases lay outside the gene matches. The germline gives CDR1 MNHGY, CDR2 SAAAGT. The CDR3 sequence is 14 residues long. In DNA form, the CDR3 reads TGTGCCAGCAGTGATAGACAGGGGGCAAATGAGCAGTTCTTC. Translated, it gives CASSDRQGANEQFF.

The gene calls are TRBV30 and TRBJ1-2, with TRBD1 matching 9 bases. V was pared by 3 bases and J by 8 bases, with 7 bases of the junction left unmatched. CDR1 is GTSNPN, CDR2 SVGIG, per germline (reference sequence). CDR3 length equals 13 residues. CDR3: CAWRGQGRGGYTF. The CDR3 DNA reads TGTGCCTGGAGGGGACAGGGAAGGGGAGGCTACACCTTC.

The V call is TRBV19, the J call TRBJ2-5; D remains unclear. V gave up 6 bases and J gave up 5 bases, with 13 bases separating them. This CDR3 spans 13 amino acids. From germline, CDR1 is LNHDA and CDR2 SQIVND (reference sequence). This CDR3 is CASRMGQGETQYF. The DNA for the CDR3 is TGTGCCAGTAGGATGGGTCAAGGGGAGACCCAGTACTTC. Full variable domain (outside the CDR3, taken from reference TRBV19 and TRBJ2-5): DGGITQSPKYLFRKEGQNVTLSCEQNLNHDAMYWYRQDPGQGLRLIYYSQIVNDFQKGDIAEGYSVSREKKESFPLTVTSAQKNPTAFYLCASRMGQGETQYFGPGTRLLVL.

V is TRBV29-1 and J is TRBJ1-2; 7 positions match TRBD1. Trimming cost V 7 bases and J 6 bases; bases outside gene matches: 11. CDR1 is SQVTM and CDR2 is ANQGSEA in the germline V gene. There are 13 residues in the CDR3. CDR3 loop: CSAHRRDSDGYTF. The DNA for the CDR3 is TGCAGCGCACACAGGAGGGACAGTGATGGCTACACCTTC.